These 28 T cell receptor beta chains were all obtained from the same sample, sequenced in a study of blood T cells in healthy people across ages. Then a second PCR, running roughly 7 to 11 cycles, was carried out with a sample-barcoded 5' primer and a J-beta primer mix. Each CDR3 protein gets one entry after TCRdb re-called the 5' RACE reads with MiXCR. The sample holds hundreds of thousands of distinct CDR3 sequences, 55% to 65% seen once. Source material: blood. The receptors were gathered from a man younger than 45 in good health.

The rearrangement links TRBV7-9 to TRBJ2-5, with D maybe TRBD2 (7 bases). The CDR3 runs 15 residues. The germline gives CDR1 SEHNR, CDR2 FQNEAQ (reference sequence). With 2 bases removed from V and 4 bases from J, the gap between germline ends came to 14 bases. The CDR3 reads CASSLSGGWGETQYF. CDR3 DNA sequence: TGTGCCAGCAGCTTATCGGGGGGCTGGGGAGAGACCCAGTACTTC.

The rearrangement uses TRBV5-1 and TRBJ1-6, with 9 nucleotides matching TRBD1. Looked up from germline, CDR1 is SGHRS and CDR2 is YFSETQ. The V segment lost 2 bases and the J segment 8 bases; nucleotides outside the gene matches: 5. The CDR3 runs 15 residues. The CDR3 DNA reads as TGCGCCAGCAGCTTACGGACAGGGGAGGATTCACCCCTCCACTTT. Amino acid sequence: CASSLRTGEDSPLHF.

This rearrangement joins TRBV30 to TRBJ2-2; D uncertain. The germline CDR1 and CDR2 sequences are GTSNPN and SVGIG (reference sequence). The CDR3 consists of 13 residues. Trimming pared 2 bases from V and 4 bases from J, leaving 8 bases between. This CDR3 reads CAWSMSSTGELFF. The CDR3 DNA is TGTGCCTGGAGTATGTCCAGCACCGGGGAGCTGTTTTTT.

The CDR3 DNA is TGTGCCAGCAGCTCAATCCCACTAGCGGGGGGGCCTAATGAGCAGTTCTTC. It yields the protein CASSSIPLAGGPNEQFF. The V and J genes are TRBV11-1 and TRBJ2-1, with 13 bases aligning to TRBD2. This CDR3 has 17 amino acids. Looked up from germline, CDR1 is SGHAT and CDR2 is FQDESV (reference sequence). V lost 4 bases and J lost 7; bases outside the gene matches: 10.

The chain employs TRBV29-1 and TRBJ2-7; 8 bases agree with TRBD1. V gave up 4 bases and J gave up 4 bases; unmatched junction bases: 12. CDR1 is SQVTM and CDR2 is ANQGSEA in the germline V gene. The CDR3 is made up of 15 amino acids. For the CDR3, the DNA is TGCAGCGTTGGGGGGACAGGTCTCTATCTTTACGAGCAGTACTTC. The encoded protein is CSVGGTGLYLYEQYF.

The V and J genes are TRBV2 and TRBJ2-3; no clear D. Deletions cut 7 bases from V and 2 bases from J, with 10 bases between. Germline CDR1 SNHLY, CDR2 FYNNEI. The CDR3 sequence is 13 residues long. DNA for the CDR3: TGTGCCAGCAAAGGGCGGTCCACAGATACGCAGTATTTT. Its translation is CASKGRSTDTQYF.

The chain is built from TRBV4-3 and TRBJ2-4; D is undetermined. The J call is in doubt because the DNA end fits TRBJ2-5 better. CDR3 length equals 14 residues. The germline V gene encodes CDR1 LGHNA and CDR2 YSLEER. The CDR3 sequence: CASSHLGPAETQYF. The CDR3 DNA is TGCGCCAGCAGCCACCTAGGGCCTGCGGAGACCCAGTACTTC.

The chain carries TRBV20-1 and TRBJ1-6, with D unresolved. The ends were cut back, 1 base at V and 0 bases at J, with 13 bases in the middle. Per germline, CDR1 DFQATT and CDR2 SNEGSKA (reference sequence). The CDR3 is 17 residues long. CDR3 nucleotides: TGCAGTGCTAGAGTCGTCAGTATTAGCTCCTATAATTCACCCCTCCACTTT. Protein product: CSARVVSISSYNSPLHF.

The chain couples TRBV9 to TRBJ2-1, with 7 bases identical to TRBD1. This CDR3 is 16 amino acids long. J gave up 0 bases and V 3 bases, and 6 bases lay outside the gene matches. Germline V gives CDR1 SGDLS, CDR2 YYNGEE. This chain's CDR3 is CASSAEGARSYNEQFF. CDR3 DNA sequence: TGTGCCAGCAGCGCAGAGGGGGCCCGCTCCTACAATGAGCAGTTCTTC.

The genes are TRBV6-6 and TRBJ2-1, with unresolved D. The CDR3 consists of 12 residues. Trimming removed 7 bases from V and 12 bases from J, with 16 bases in between. Looked up from germline, CDR1 is MNHNY and CDR2 is SVGAGI (reference sequence). Written as DNA, the CDR3 is TGTGCCAGCACTACTGGGCCCGCCCCGCAGTTCTTC. As protein: CASTTGPAPQFF.

The chain recombines TRBV6-2 or TRBV6-3 with TRBJ1-2, with TRBD1 matching 8 bases. The germline V gene has CDR1 MNHEY and CDR2 SVGEGT. With V trimmed by 2 bases and J by 4 bases, 6 bases remained unmatched. The CDR3 has 15 residues. The CDR3 region has the DNA TGTGCCAGCAGTTACAGACAGGGGTCCGCCTATGGCTACACCTTC. This sequence encodes CASSYRQGSAYGYTF.

This rearrangement joins TRBV4-1 to TRBJ2-1, with TRBD2 matching 10 bases. The CDR3 consists of 17 residues. The J segment lost 4 bases and the V segment lost 0 bases, leaving 6 bases of the junction unmatched. Germline CDR1 reads MGHRA; CDR2 reads YSYEKL. CDR3 coding DNA: TGCGCCAGCAGCCAAGACCCGGGGACTAGCGAGTACAATGAGCAGTTCTTC. Translation: CASSQDPGTSEYNEQFF.

The table lists this clonotype with a few counts. The genes are TRBV3-1 and TRBJ2-1; TRBD1 aligns across 12 bases. Germline V CDR1 and CDR2: LGHDT, YNNKEL (reference sequence). The trim removed 3 bases at V and 8 bases at J, leaving 5 bases unmatched. This CDR3 comprises 15 residues. CDR3: CASSQGTGGIYEQFF. CDR3 nucleotides: TGTGCCAGCAGCCAGGGGACAGGGGGCATCTATGAGCAGTTCTTC.

The rearrangement joins TRBV28 to TRBJ2-6; D unclear. Germline V CDR1 and CDR2: MDHEN, SYDVKM. There are 16 residues in the CDR3. V was trimmed by 2 bases and J by 4 bases, leaving 12 bases between them. In DNA form, the CDR3 reads TGTGCCAGCAGTTTAATTCCCCTCTCCGGGGCCAACGTCCTGACTTTC. This codes for CASSLIPLSGANVLTF.

This clonotype occurred a few times. The V call is TRBV4-3, the J call TRBJ1-4; 7 nucleotides line up with TRBD1. There are 15 residues in the CDR3. After removal of 0 bases from V and 8 bases from J, the junction contained 6 bases not matched to a gene. Germline CDR1 is LGHNA and CDR2 is YSLEER. The CDR3 loop is CASSQDTRGQEKLFF. The CDR3 nucleotides are TGCGCCAGCAGCCAAGATACAAGGGGGCAGGAAAAACTGTTTTTT.

This clonotype was seen a few times. V usage is TRBV4-3 and J usage is TRBJ1-2; D is undetermined. The CDR3 is made up of 16 amino acids. Per the germline V gene, CDR1 is LGHNA and CDR2 is YSLEER. V was shortened by 0 bases and J by 0 bases, with 11 bases between the two germline ends. The CDR3 bases are TGCGCCAGCAGCCAAGAGGGATTCACCTCTAACTATGGCTACACCTTC. Its translation: CASSQEGFTSNYGYTF.

This clonotype has a single count. The chain joins TRBV11-3 to TRBJ2-2; the D is unclear. The CDR3 extends over 14 amino acids. With 8 bases removed from V and 4 bases from J, the gap between germline ends came to 14 bases. Germline V gene data show CDR1 as SGHNT and CDR2 as YENEEA. The CDR3 DNA is TGTGCCAGCGCCCCACCGTACGCCACCGGGGAGCTGTTTTTT. Its protein is CASAPPYATGELFF.

The chain carries TRBV14 and TRBJ2-3, with no clear D. The V and J ends lost 1 base and 7 bases respectively, with 6 bases between them. The CDR3 is 12 amino acids. CDR1 is SGHDN and CDR2 is FVKESK in the germline V gene. Here the CDR3 DNA reads TGTGCCAGCAGCCAAGGGGCCTATACGCAGTATTTT. Amino acid sequence: CASSQGAYTQYF.

In its sample, this clonotype was seen once. The chain uses TRBV12-3 or TRBV12-4 and TRBJ1-2, with 9 bases matching TRBD1. V lost 6 bases, J lost 4 bases, and 9 bases stayed unmatched. The CDR3 has 15 amino acids. The CDR3, as DNA: TGTGCCAGCAGCGCCACAGGGGGCGCCCCCTATGGCTACACCTTC. Translating it yields CASSATGGAPYGYTF.

A few counts support this clonotype. V and J are TRBV29-1 and TRBJ2-6, with D unclear. With 2 bases removed from V and 2 bases from J, the gap between germline ends came to 4 bases. The CDR3 spans 13 residues. Germline lookup yields CDR1 SQVTM and CDR2 ANQGSEA. CDR3: CSVERAGANVLTF. The CDR3 region has the DNA TGCAGCGTTGAACGGGCTGGGGCCAACGTCCTGACTTTC.

The V gene is TRBV15, the J gene TRBJ1-5; no definite D call. The CDR3 has 13 residues. Germline CDR1 LNHNV, CDR2 YYDKDF (reference sequence). V lost 8 bases and J lost 2, with 10 bases in between. The CDR3 protein is CATRWQGNQPQHF. The CDR3 region has the DNA TGTGCCACCCGCTGGCAAGGCAATCAGCCCCAGCATTTT.

This clonotype was counted a few times. The chain's CDR3 is CAISADRELYEQYF. The CDR3, as DNA: TGTGCCATCAGTGCAGACCGGGAGCTCTACGAGCAGTACTTC. The chain employs TRBV10-3 and TRBJ2-7; D is perhaps TRBD2 (6 bases). The CDR3 consists of 14 residues. Trimming removed 4 bases at V and 3 bases at J, with 13 bases between. CDR1 is ENHRY, CDR2 SYGVKD, per germline.

V is TRBV5-1 and J is TRBJ2-5, with 8 bases aligning to TRBD1. V lost 2 bases, J lost 4 bases, and 7 bases stayed unmatched. CDR3 size: 15 residues. Germline V gene sequence: CDR1 SGHRS, CDR2 YFSETQ. CDR3 nucleotide sequence: TGCGCCAGCAGCTTCGGACAGGGCCGGAGAGAGACCCAGTACTTC. The encoded protein is CASSFGQGRRETQYF.

This clonotype was seen more than once but under ten times. The chain links TRBV20-1 to TRBJ2-5; D remains ambiguous. Germline-derived CDR1 and CDR2 are DFQATT and SNEGSKA (reference sequence). This CDR3 has 11 amino acids. V lost 2 bases and J lost 4, with 5 bases in between. The CDR3 protein is CSARRPETQYF. In nucleotides, the CDR3 is TGCAGTGCTAGACGACCAGAGACCCAGTACTTC.

This clonotype has only one observation. This sequence joins TRBV4-2 and TRBJ1-1, with a weak D call TRBD1 (5 bases). Looked up from germline, CDR1 is LGHNA and CDR2 is YNFKEQ. The CDR3 contains 15 residues. Trimming pared 0 bases from V and 8 bases from J, leaving 16 bases between. CDR3 protein: CASSQDANPGREAFF. CDR3 nucleotide sequence: TGTGCCAGCAGCCAAGATGCAAATCCAGGGCGGGAAGCTTTCTTT.

This clonotype was picked up one time. The chain has TRBV6-2 or TRBV6-3 and TRBJ1-1, with TRBD1 matching over 9 bases. The CDR3 runs 14 residues. The V gene's germline CDR1 is MNHEY and CDR2 SVGEGT. The trim removed 2 bases at V and 8 bases at J, leaving 6 bases unmatched. The CDR3 DNA reads TGTGCCAGCAGTTACAGTACGGGACAGGGCGAAGCTTTCTTT. It encodes CASSYSTGQGEAFF.

This clonotype was seen a handful of times. V and J are TRBV20-1 and TRBJ2-3; D ambiguous. The CDR3 consists of 11 residues. The V and J ends lost 1 base and 2 bases respectively, with 1 base between them. From germline, CDR1 is DFQATT and CDR2 SNEGSKA (reference sequence). DNA of the CDR3: TGCAGTGCTAGAGCCACAGATACGCAGTATTTT. It yields the protein CSARATDTQYF.

V gene TRBV20-1 combines with J gene TRBJ1-6; weak D call: TRBD1 (6 bases). The CDR3 spans 13 residues. The germline V gene encodes CDR1 DFQATT and CDR2 SNEGSKA (reference sequence). Trimming shortened V by 3 bases and J by 12 bases, and 15 bases separated the two germline ends. The CDR3 loop is CSASTRGQQPLHF. As DNA, the CDR3 is TGCAGTGCTAGTACCAGGGGCCAGCAACCCCTCCACTTT.